These 5 T cell receptor beta chains originate from one sample sequenced in a study of T cells after somatic rescue of genetic block (dated by TCRdb to 2020 to 2021). The library was made by the immunoSEQ multiplex PCR assay. TCRdb mirrors the immuneACCESS table, restricted to in-frame sequences. Some clones are absent from its copies; in checked studies, under half trace to an unresolved V gene, and the reason for the others is unknown. The sample has 110,000 or so clones on record, about 93% of them singletons. The top ten clones comprise roughly 1.5% of the sample. Sequencing used peripheral blood mononuclear cells (PBMCs). These receptors were obtained from a woman under 30.

The rearrangement links TRBV11-2 to TRBJ2-7, with 10 nucleotides matching TRBD1. The length of the CDR3 is 16 residues. The germline CDR1 and CDR2 sequences are SGHAT and FQNNGV. Trimming at V came to 1 base and at J to 3 bases, leaving 6 bases not matched to a gene. The CDR3 spells CASSLGIGTGVYEQYF. CDR3 sequence (DNA): TGTGCCAGCAGCTTAGGGATCGGGACAGGGGTCTACGAGCAGTACTTC. Supplemented by reference TRBV11-2 and TRBJ2-7, the full variable domain reads EAGVAQSPRYKIIEKRQSVAFWCNPISGHATLYWYQQILGQGPKLLIQFQNNGVVDDSQLPKDRFSAERLKGVDSTLKIQPAKLEDSAVYLCASSLGIGTGVYEQYFGPGTRLTVT.

This chain links TRBV11-2 with TRBJ2-7; D is possibly TRBD1 (5 bases). CDR3 length: 15 amino acids. The germline V and J ends were trimmed by 2 bases and 4 bases, with 15 bases remaining between them. Germline CDR1 and CDR2: SGHAT and FQNNGV. Here the CDR3 reads CASSLMEGAVYEQYF. CDR3 in DNA: TGTGCCAGCAGCTTAATGGAAGGGGCCGTTTACGAGCAGTACTTC.

This chain links TRBV7-3 with TRBJ2-1; D is perhaps TRBD1 or TRBD2 (5 bases each). Germline V lookup: CDR1 SGHTA, CDR2 FQGTGA. Trimming shortened V by 2 bases and J by 6 bases, and 14 bases separated the two germline ends. This CDR3 has 15 amino acids. Written as DNA, the CDR3 is TGTGCCAGCAGCTTAGGGGCGGGCCGGCTCAATGAGCAGTTCTTC. Its translation is CASSLGAGRLNEQFF.

The chain recombines TRBV9 with TRBJ1-4; no clear D gene. The V gene's germline CDR1 is SGDLS and CDR2 YYNGEE. Trimming shortened V by 4 bases and J by 5 bases, and 15 bases separated the two germline ends. The CDR3 runs 15 residues. As DNA, the CDR3 is TGTGCCAGCAGCCCAGAGGAGGTAGCCAATGAAAAACTGTTTTTT. It encodes CASSPEEVANEKLFF. The full variable domain, in which reference TRBV9 and TRBJ1-4 provide the parts outside the CDR3, is DSGVTQTPKHLITATGQRVTLRCSPRSGDLSVYWYQQSLDQGLQFLIQYYNGEERAKGNILERFSAQQFPDLHSELNLSSLELGDSALYFCASSPEEVANEKLFFGSGTQLSVL.

This clone was counted between two and nine times. The CDR3 DNA sequence: TGTGCCTGGACCACTAGCGGGGGGGTCATAAGAGACCAGTACTTC. Protein product: CAWTTSGGVIRDQYF. The chain carries TRBV30 and TRBJ2-5; TRBD2 matches at 13 bases. Germline V gene sequence: CDR1 GTSNPN, CDR2 SVGIG (reference sequence). The CDR3 runs 15 residues. With V trimmed by 4 bases and J by 10 bases, 12 bases remained unmatched.